These T cell receptor beta chains were read from a single sample in a study of CD8 T cells in ankylosing spondylitis. TCRdb passed the 5' RACE reads through MiXCR, listing each CDR3 protein once. The table records fewer than 400,000 distinct CDR3 sequences, about a fifth of them present only once. Sequencing was done on a sample of blood, either unsorted or a sorted T cell fraction (not recorded which). These receptors originate from a male donor with ankylosing spondylitis. The CDR3 runs from the conserved cysteine through the conserved F or W. The D gene is left open where the match is weak. Only some rows state a clone size, as once, few, many or a class for expanded clones.

>few|TRBJ1-5|TRBV20-1|.
CSASSPGLDQPQHF
TGCAGTGCTAGTTCCCCAGGGTTGGATCAGCCCCAGCATTTT
>few|TRBJ2-5|TRBV5-1|.
CASSLTGGQETQYF
TGCGCCAGCAGCTTGACAGGTGGACAAGAGACCCAGTACTTC
>.|TRBJ2-1|TRBV28|TRBD2
CASTPRGRIDNEQFF
TGTGCCAGCACCCCTCGCGGGAGAATCGACAATGAGCAGTTCTTC
>.|TRBJ2-7|TRBV20-1|TRBD2
CSAVQTSGIRSYEQYF
TGCAGTGCCGTACAGACTAGCGGGATTAGGTCCTACGAGCAGTACTTC
>few|TRBJ2-1|TRBV15|TRBD1
CATSGDRGRYNEQFF
TGTGCCACCAGCGGCGACAGGGGCCGTTACAATGAGCAGTTCTTC
>.|TRBJ1-6|TRBV7-2|.
CASSLEPWRGRLHF
TGTGCCAGCAGCTTAGAGCCCTGGCGGGGGCGCCTCCACTTT
>.|TRBJ2-1|TRBV21-1|.
CASSIPGTSVWNEQFF
TGTGCCAGCAGCATCCCCGGGACTAGCGTTTGGAATGAGCAGTTCTTC
>.|TRBJ2-2|TRBV5-1|.
CASSLVAKDTGELFF
TGCGCCAGCAGCTTGGTAGCGAAAGACACCGGGGAGCTGTTTTTT
>few|TRBJ2-7|TRBV29-1|TRBD2
CSVEDGASGYYEQYF
TGCAGCGTTGAAGACGGGGCTAGCGGTTACTACGAGCAGTACTTC
>.|TRBJ2-7|TRBV29-1|TRBD2
CSVRRTSGTYEQYF
TGCAGCGTTCGTCGGACTAGCGGTACCTACGAGCAGTACTTC
>few|TRBJ2-3|TRBV5-6|TRBD2
CASSKFSGRVPHTNTQYF
TGTGCCAGCAGCAAATTTAGCGGGAGGGTCCCCCACACGAATACGCAGTATTTT
>.|TRBJ1-5|TRBV7-2|.
CASSLGPGGHQPQHF
TGTGCCAGCAGCTTAGGCCCCGGCGGTCATCAGCCCCAGCATTTT
>many|TRBJ2-5|TRBV18|.
CASSPLPALLQETQYF
TGTGCCAGCTCACCACTTCCAGCACTGCTCCAAGAGACCCAGTACTTC
>.|TRBJ2-1|TRBV6-1|.
CASSKRWSSYNEQFF
TGTGCCAGCAGCAAGCGGTGGAGCTCCTACAATGAGCAGTTCTTC
>few|TRBJ2-2|TRBV28|.
CASSFLRGIGELFF
TGTGCCAGCAGTTTCCTCCGGGGGATCGGGGAGCTGTTTTTT
>.|TRBJ1-2|TRBV29-1|.
CSGGSTESVYGYTF
TGCAGCGGGGGCAGTACGGAAAGCGTCTATGGCTACACCTTC
>few|TRBJ2-7|TRBV3-1|TRBD1
CASSQDATGSYEQYF
TGTGCCAGCAGCCAAGATGCGACAGGGTCCTACGAGCAGTACTTC
>.|TRBJ1-2|TRBV25-1|.
CASSAGYGYTF
TGTGCCAGCAGTGCTGGGTATGGCTACACCTTC
>few|TRBJ2-3|TRBV2|.
CASSARGVDTQYF
TGTGCCAGCAGCGCACGTGGGGTAGATACGCAGTATTTT
>few|TRBJ1-4|TRBV28|.
CASSFPGQTTNEKLFF
TGTGCCAGCAGTTTTCCCGGACAGACAACTAATGAAAAACTGTTTTTT
>few|TRBJ2-1|TRBV3-1|TRBD2
CASSQGLAGGSNEQFF
TGTGCCAGCAGCCAAGGGCTAGCGGGAGGGAGTAATGAGCAGTTCTTC
>few|TRBJ2-1|TRBV10-3|.
CAATPGPLSHEQFF
TGTGCCGCCACACCGGGACCCTTGTCACATGAGCAGTTCTTC
>many|TRBJ2-2|TRBV7-3|TRBD2
CASSPLAGTGELFF
TGTGCCAGCAGCCCCCTAGCGGGGACCGGGGAGCTGTTTTTT
>few|TRBJ2-7|TRBV18|.
CASSPLAVEQYF
TGTGCCAGCTCACCACTCGCGGTTGAGCAGTACTTC
>many|TRBJ2-2|TRBV6-5|.
CASSSSQGTGELFF
TGTGCCAGCAGTTCCTCACAGGGCACCGGGGAGCTGTTTTTT
>.|TRBJ1-1|TRBV6-4|TRBD1
CASRRTGNRNTEAFF
TGTGCCAGCAGACGGACAGGGAACAGGAACACTGAAGCTTTCTTT
>few|TRBJ2-5|TRBV5-1|TRBD2
CASRTGLAGETQYF
TGCGCCAGCAGGACGGGACTAGCGGGGGAGACCCAGTACTTC
>few|TRBJ2-2|TRBV20-1|.
CSASNLAGSSTGELFF
TGCAGTGCTAGTAATCTGGCGGGAAGCAGCACCGGGGAGCTGTTTTTT
>few|TRBJ2-7|TRBV20-1|.
CSASIGGVMSEQYF
TGCAGTGCTAGTATCGGGGGAGTAATGAGCGAGCAGTACTTC
>.|TRBJ2-1|TRBV5-1|TRBD1
CASSIQGASYNEQFF
TGCGCCAGCAGCATACAGGGGGCCTCCTACAATGAGCAGTTCTTC
>few|TRBJ2-1|TRBV7-2|.
CASSPDSDSYNEQFF
TGTGCCAGCAGCCCAGATTCGGACAGTTACAATGAGCAGTTCTTC
>.|TRBJ1-1|TRBV29-1|.
CSVERTNTEAFF
TGCAGCGTTGAACGCACGAACACTGAAGCTTTCTTT